Listed below are T cell receptor beta chains from one sample, sequenced in a study of blood T cell repertoires in COVID-19. Here immunoSEQ multiplex PCR was the method, and the copy in TCRdb shows in-frame clones only, minus some. The repertoire holds some 300,000 clones, with approximately 88% as singletons. The sample was peripheral blood. The origin of the receptors is a woman aged 30 to 39 who had recovered from COVID-19. Both conserved end residues are part of each CDR3. The order of the fields is J gene, clone size, V gene, D gene, CDR3 DNA, CDR3 protein. A D gene is named only where the DNA matches it firmly. Size tells how often a clone was seen (once, few, many) or the class of an expanded clone, and some rows leave it out.

J: TRBJ1-4
size: .
V: TRBV9
D: TRBD1
DNA: TGTGCCAGCAGCGTAGAGGATCGGGCAGGGGGTTCTGAAAAACTGTTTTTT
CDR3: CASSVEDRAGGSEKLFF

J: TRBJ1-1
size: .
V: TRBV9
D: .
DNA: TGTGCCAGCAGCTCGGGACCCGGGGGGACTGAAGCTTTCTTT
CDR3: CASSSGPGGTEAFF

J: TRBJ2-5
size: .
V: TRBV7-6
D: TRBD1
DNA: TGTGCCAGCAGCGTAGGACAGGGAGTCTCGGGAGAGACCCAGTACTTC
CDR3: CASSVGQGVSGETQYF

J: TRBJ2-7
size: .
V: TRBV29-1
D: .
DNA: TGCAGCGTTGTGGACAACTACGAGCAGTACTTC
CDR3: CSVVDNYEQYF

J: TRBJ2-1
size: .
V: TRBV11-1
D: .
DNA: TGTGCCAGCAGCCGCGGGACCACCTCCTACAATGAGCAGTTCTTC
CDR3: CASSRGTTSYNEQFF

J: TRBJ1-2
size: .
V: TRBV7-9
D: .
DNA: TGTGCCAGCAGCTATAGCGACACTAACTATGGCTACACCTTC
CDR3: CASSYSDTNYGYTF

J: TRBJ2-3
size: .
V: TRBV28
D: TRBD2
DNA: TGTGCCAGCAGTCTCAGCGGGGGCGTAGATACGCAGTATTTT
CDR3: CASSLSGGVDTQYF

J: TRBJ1-4
size: .
V: TRBV19
D: .
DNA: TGTGCCAGTAGTATAGGGTCCCGGTCAACTAATGAAAAACTGTTTTTT
CDR3: CASSIGSRSTNEKLFF

J: TRBJ1-2
size: few
V: TRBV7-9
D: TRBD1
DNA: TGTGCCAGCAGCTTAGGACTTACGGCAGGGGGCGAGGATGGCTACACCTTC
CDR3: CASSLGLTAGGEDGYTF

J: TRBJ1-6
size: .
V: TRBV7-2
D: TRBD1
DNA: TGTGCCAGCAGCCCCCCAGGGACAGCAAATTCACCCCTCCACTTT
CDR3: CASSPPGTANSPLHF

J: TRBJ2-2
size: .
V: TRBV28
D: .
DNA: TGTGCCAGCAGTTTGCTAGGGAACACCGGGGAGCTGTTTTTT
CDR3: CASSLLGNTGELFF

J: TRBJ1-2
size: .
V: TRBV7-8
D: TRBD1
DNA: TGTGCCAGCAGCCTGCCTACAGGGGGCACCTCGTATGGCTACACCTTC
CDR3: CASSLPTGGTSYGYTF

J: TRBJ2-2
size: .
V: TRBV5-1
D: .
DNA: TGCGCCAGCAGCTTGAGACAGCAGAACACCGGGGAGCTGTTTTTT
CDR3: CASSLRQQNTGELFF

J: TRBJ1-2
size: .
V: TRBV3-1/TRBV3-2
D: .
DNA: TGTGCCAGCAGCTTCCTTGACAGGCATGGCTACACCTTC
CDR3: CASSFLDRHGYTF

J: TRBJ2-6
size: .
V: TRBV18
D: .
DNA: TGTGCCAGCTCACCACCTAATCAGGGAGGCGCTGACGGGGCCAACGTCCTGACTTTC
CDR3: CASSPPNQGGADGANVLTF

J: TRBJ1-1
size: .
V: TRBV13
D: TRBD1
DNA: TGTGCCAGCAGACGGGGACAGGGGGTCACTGAAGCTTTCTTT
CDR3: CASRRGQGVTEAFF

J: TRBJ2-5
size: .
V: TRBV4-1
D: TRBD2
DNA: TGCGCCAGCAGCCATAAGTTTGCGGGGGGGGCCTTGGAGACCCAGTACTTC
CDR3: CASSHKFAGGALETQYF

J: TRBJ1-2
size: .
V: TRBV28
D: TRBD1
DNA: TGTGCCAGCGTCTCCGAGGGGACAGGGATGTATGGCTACACCTTC
CDR3: CASVSEGTGMYGYTF

J: TRBJ2-7
size: .
V: TRBV5-1
D: TRBD1
DNA: TGCGCCAGCAGCCCCACAGGGGGCGCTTCCTACGAGCAGTACTTC
CDR3: CASSPTGGASYEQYF

J: TRBJ1-6
size: .
V: TRBV6-6
D: .
DNA: TGTGCCAGCAGTTATCAGGGGCGGTATAATTCACCCCTCCACTTT
CDR3: CASSYQGRYNSPLHF

J: TRBJ2-7
size: .
V: TRBV5-4
D: .
DNA: TGTGCCAGCAGCCCTGATTCAGGCTACGAGCAGTACTTC
CDR3: CASSPDSGYEQYF

J: TRBJ1-3
size: .
V: TRBV6-2/TRBV6-3
D: .
DNA: TGTGCCAGCAGTACTAGTCGGACCATATATTTT
CDR3: CASSTSRTIYF

J: TRBJ1-1
size: .
V: TRBV29-1
D: TRBD1
DNA: TGCAGCGAACGACAGGGGAGGACTGAAGCTTTCTTT
CDR3: CSERQGRTEAFF

J: TRBJ2-7
size: .
V: TRBV2
D: TRBD1
DNA: TGTGCCAGCAGTGAACCGGGACAGGCTTCCTTGTACGAGCAGTACTTC
CDR3: CASSEPGQASLYEQYF

J: TRBJ2-1
size: .
V: TRBV11-3
D: TRBD1
DNA: TGTGCCAGCAGCCGGGACAGGGAGAATGAGCAGTTCTTC
CDR3: CASSRDRENEQFF

J: TRBJ1-2
size: .
V: TRBV4-2
D: TRBD1
DNA: TGTGCCAGCAGCCAACAGCCGGGACAGGGGAGCGGCTACACCTTC
CDR3: CASSQQPGQGSGYTF

J: TRBJ2-5
size: .
V: TRBV3-1/TRBV3-2
D: .
DNA: TGTGCCAGCAGCCTCAGACTCGCCGGGGAGACCCAGTACTTC
CDR3: CASSLRLAGETQYF

J: TRBJ2-3
size: .
V: TRBV7-2
D: TRBD2
DNA: TGTGCCAGCAGCTTAGGCGAGCGGGGGTTCACAGATACGCAGTATTTT
CDR3: CASSLGERGFTDTQYF

J: TRBJ1-2
size: once
V: TRBV2
D: .
DNA: TGTGCCAGCAGTGATCTGCGGTATGGCTACACCTTC
CDR3: CASSDLRYGYTF

J: TRBJ2-7
size: .
V: TRBV13
D: TRBD1
DNA: TGTGCCAGCAGCCTCGGACAGGGACCTACCCTCTCCTACGAGCAGTACTTC
CDR3: CASSLGQGPTLSYEQYF